This TCR beta chain originates from a study of a mutant IDH1 vaccine in newly diagnosed glioma. At the level of the study: Patients got their first vaccination 4-6 weeks after radiotherapy alone, or with temozolomide cycles.

Using immunoSEQ multiplex PCR, the repertoire was profiled, and TCRdb retains in-frame clones only, with some absent. The profile shows 20,000 to 25,000 clones, 89% of them singletons. About this clone itself: The antigen remains undetermined.

Germline CDR1 is LNHDA and CDR2 is SQIVND (reference sequence). The CDR3 has 14 residues. Trimming took 5 bases from V and 8 from J; bases not matched to a gene: 8. As to time point: week 11, during vaccination. In every dose of vaccine, 300 ug of mutant IDH1 20-mer peptide was given alongside topical imiquimod. The sequencing used PBMCs, collected from a glioma patient whose treatment included an IDH1 peptide vaccine. This receptor was taken from a woman in her thirties or forties with glioma. The rearrangement links TRBV19 to TRBJ2-1; 8 nucleotides match TRBD1. CDR3 in DNA: TGTGCCAGTAGTCGACAGGGGAATAAGGATGAGCAGTTCTTC. It translates to CASSRQGNKDEQFF.